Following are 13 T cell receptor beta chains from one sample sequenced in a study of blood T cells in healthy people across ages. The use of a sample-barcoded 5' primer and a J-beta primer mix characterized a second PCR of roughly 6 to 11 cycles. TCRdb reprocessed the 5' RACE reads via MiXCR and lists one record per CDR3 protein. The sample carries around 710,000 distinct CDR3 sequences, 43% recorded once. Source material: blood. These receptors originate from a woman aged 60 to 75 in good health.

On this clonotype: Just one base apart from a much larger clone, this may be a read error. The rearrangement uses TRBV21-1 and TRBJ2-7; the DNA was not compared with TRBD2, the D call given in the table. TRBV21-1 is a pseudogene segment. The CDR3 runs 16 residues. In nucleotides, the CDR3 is TGTGCCAGCAGCCTCATACCCAGCGGGAGGTTGTGGGAGCAGTACTTC. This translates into CASSLIPSGRLWEQYF.

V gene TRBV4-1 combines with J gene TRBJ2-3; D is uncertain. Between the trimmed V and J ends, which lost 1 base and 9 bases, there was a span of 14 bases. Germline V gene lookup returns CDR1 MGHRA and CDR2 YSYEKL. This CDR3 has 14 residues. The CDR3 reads CASSQGNPSNTQYF. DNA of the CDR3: TGCGCCAGCAGCCAAGGCAATCCATCAAACACGCAGTATTTT.

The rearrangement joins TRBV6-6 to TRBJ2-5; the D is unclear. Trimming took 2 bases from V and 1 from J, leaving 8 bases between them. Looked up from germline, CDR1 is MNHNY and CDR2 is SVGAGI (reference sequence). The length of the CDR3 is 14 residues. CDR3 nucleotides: TGTGCCAGCAGTTACCCCACATTCCAAGAGACCCAGTACTTC. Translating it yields CASSYPTFQETQYF.

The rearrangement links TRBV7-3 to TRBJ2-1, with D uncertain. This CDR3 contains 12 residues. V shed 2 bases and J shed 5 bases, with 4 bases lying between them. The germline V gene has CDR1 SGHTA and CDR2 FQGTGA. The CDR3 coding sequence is TGTGCCAGCAGCTTAGGGCACAATGAGCAGTTCTTC. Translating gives CASSLGHNEQFF.

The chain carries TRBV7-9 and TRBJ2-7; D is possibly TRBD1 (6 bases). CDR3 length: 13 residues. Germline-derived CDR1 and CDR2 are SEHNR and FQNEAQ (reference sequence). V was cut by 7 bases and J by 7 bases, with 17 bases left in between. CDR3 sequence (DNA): TGTGCCAGCAATCCAGGACAGCCCGGAGAGCAGTACTTC. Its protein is CASNPGQPGEQYF.

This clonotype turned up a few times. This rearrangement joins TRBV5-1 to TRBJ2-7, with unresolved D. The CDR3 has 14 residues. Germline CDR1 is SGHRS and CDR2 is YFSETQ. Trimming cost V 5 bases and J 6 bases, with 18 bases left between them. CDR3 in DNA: TGCGCCAGCAGGACGAGAATAGAGCCCGGCGAGCAGTACTTC. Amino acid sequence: CASRTRIEPGEQYF.

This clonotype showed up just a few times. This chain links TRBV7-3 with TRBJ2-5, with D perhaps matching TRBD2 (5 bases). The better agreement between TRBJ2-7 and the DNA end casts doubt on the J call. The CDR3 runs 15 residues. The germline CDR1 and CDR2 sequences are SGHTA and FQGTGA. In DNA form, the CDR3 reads TGTGCCAGCTCCCTTATGTCTGGACTCCCTTACGAGCAGTACTTC. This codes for CASSLMSGLPYEQYF.

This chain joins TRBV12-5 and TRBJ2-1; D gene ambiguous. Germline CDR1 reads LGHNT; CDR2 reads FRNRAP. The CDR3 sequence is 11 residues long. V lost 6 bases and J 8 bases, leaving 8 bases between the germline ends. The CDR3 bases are TGTGCTAGTGGCCTGTTCGATGAGCAGTTCTTC. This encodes CASGLFDEQFF.

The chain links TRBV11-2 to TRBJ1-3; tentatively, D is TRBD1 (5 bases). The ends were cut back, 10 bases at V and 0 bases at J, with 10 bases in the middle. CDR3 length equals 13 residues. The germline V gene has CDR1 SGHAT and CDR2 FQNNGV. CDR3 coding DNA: TGTGCCACTGGGGCCAGCTCTGGAAACACCATATATTTT. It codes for CATGASSGNTIYF. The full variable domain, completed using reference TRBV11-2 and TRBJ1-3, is EAGVAQSPRYKIIEKRQSVAFWCNPISGHATLYWYQQILGQGPKLLIQFQNNGVVDDSQLPKDRFSAERLKGVDSTLKIQPAKLEDSAVYLCATGASSGNTIYFGEGSWLTVV.

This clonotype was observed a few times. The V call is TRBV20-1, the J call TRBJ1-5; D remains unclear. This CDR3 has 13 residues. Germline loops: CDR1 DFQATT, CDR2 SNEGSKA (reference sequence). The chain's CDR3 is CTRGGHSNQPQHF. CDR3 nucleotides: TGCACCCGGGGAGGGCATAGCAATCAGCCCCAGCATTTT.

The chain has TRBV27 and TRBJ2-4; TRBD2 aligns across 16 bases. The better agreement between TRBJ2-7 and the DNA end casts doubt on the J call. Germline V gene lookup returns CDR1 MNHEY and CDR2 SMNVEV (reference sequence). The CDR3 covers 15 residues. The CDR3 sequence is CASRGTSGGAYEQYF. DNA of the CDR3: TGTGCCAGCAGAGGGACTAGCGGGGGGGCTTACGAGCAGTACTTC.

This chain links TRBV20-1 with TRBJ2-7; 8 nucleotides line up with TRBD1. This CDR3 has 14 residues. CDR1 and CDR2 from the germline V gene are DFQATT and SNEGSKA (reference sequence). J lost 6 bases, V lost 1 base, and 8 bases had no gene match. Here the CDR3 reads CSARVTTGALEQYF. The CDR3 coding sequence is TGCAGTGCTAGAGTAACGACAGGGGCTCTCGAGCAGTACTTC.

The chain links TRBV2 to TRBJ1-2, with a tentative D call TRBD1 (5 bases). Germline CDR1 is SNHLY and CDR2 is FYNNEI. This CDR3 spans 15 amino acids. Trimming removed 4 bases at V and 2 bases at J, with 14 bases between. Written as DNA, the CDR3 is TGTGCCAGCAGTGGACAGCTGGCAGGGAACTATGGCTACACCTTC. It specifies CASSGQLAGNYGYTF.